The 28 T cell receptor beta chains in this list originate from one sample, sequenced in a study of T cell responses to AZD1222 COVID-19 vaccine. Assay: immunoSEQ multiplex PCR; the TCRdb copy retains only in-frame clones and omits some. Of 75,000 to 90,000 clones listed, 89% are singletons. The source was peripheral blood, collected on day 0 of AZD1222 vaccination. The receptors here all came from an adult in good health.

The rearrangement links TRBV6-5 to TRBJ2-1; D gene ambiguous. Trimming took off 8 bases at V and 4 bases at J, with 9 bases between the two ends. The CDR3 has 12 residues. Germline V gives CDR1 MNHEY, CDR2 SVGAGI. Written as DNA, the CDR3 is TGTGCCAGCGACGTGGTGTACAATGAGCAGTTCTTC. Protein product: CASDVVYNEQFF.

The J gene is TRBJ2-7, the V gene TRBV19, with 10 bases that match TRBD1. Trimming removed 3 bases from V and 11 bases from J; junction bases left unmatched: 10. The germline CDR1 and CDR2 sequences are LNHDA and SQIVND (reference sequence). This CDR3 region has 14 residues. The CDR3 DNA is TGTGCCAGTAGTATCCGCCGGGACAGGGGAGGGGAGTACTTC. Its protein is CASSIRRDRGGEYF.

The rearrangement links TRBV5-6 to TRBJ1-3; D is unclear. This CDR3 region has 16 residues. The V gene lost 1 base and the J gene lost 0 bases, with 11 bases spanning the gap. Germline CDR1 is SGHDT and CDR2 is YYEEEE. The CDR3 DNA reads as TGTGCCAGCAGCTTGACAGTCTTAAACTCTGGAAACACCATATATTTT. Translation: CASSLTVLNSGNTIYF.

The rearrangement uses TRBV19 and TRBJ1-1; D remains unclear. The germline V gene encodes CDR1 LNHDA and CDR2 SQIVND (reference sequence). This CDR3 comprises 14 residues. V lost 6 bases, J lost 5 bases, and 16 bases lay in between. As DNA, the CDR3 is TGTGCCAGTAGGGTGACCGCAGATTGGACTGAAGCTTTCTTT. Protein product: CASRVTADWTEAFF.

The chain uses TRBV27 and TRBJ2-2; the D is unclear. CDR3 length: 14 amino acids. Trimming left V 7 bases short and J 2 bases short, with 11 bases between. CDR1 is MNHEY and CDR2 is SMNVEV in the germline V gene (reference sequence). The DNA for the CDR3 is TGTGCCAGCATTGCCCGGGCCAACACCGGGGAGCTGTTTTTT. Encoded protein: CASIARANTGELFF.

The chain carries TRBV28 and TRBJ2-7; no definite D call. V was pared by 3 bases and J by 12 bases, with 12 bases between. Germline CDR1 reads MDHEN; CDR2 reads SYDVKM. The CDR3 totals 11 residues. The CDR3 nucleotides read TGTGCCAGCAGTTTGATAGGGTTTTCGTACTTC. Its translation is CASSLIGFSYF.

V is TRBV13 and J is TRBJ2-7; 10 nucleotides match TRBD2. The ends lost 5 bases at V and 0 bases at J; junction bases unmatched: 4. The V gene's germline CDR1 is PRHDT and CDR2 FYEKMQ (reference sequence). CDR3 length: 15 amino acids. The chain's CDR3 is CASSPGLAVSYEQYF. The CDR3 coding sequence is TGTGCCAGCAGCCCCGGACTAGCGGTCTCCTACGAGCAGTACTTC. The entire variable domain, with the rest obtained from reference TRBV13 and TRBJ2-7, is as follows: AAGVIQSPRHLIKEKRETATLKCYPIPRHDTVYWYQQGPGQDPQFLISFYEKMQSDKGSIPDRFSAQQFSDYHSELNMSSLELGDSALYFCASSPGLAVSYEQYFGPGTRLTVT.

The chain couples TRBV12-3 or TRBV12-4 to TRBJ1-2; D remains ambiguous. V lost 1 base and J 1 base, leaving 4 bases between the germline ends. The CDR3 runs to 13 residues. The CDR3 loop reads CASSLEFNYGYTF. The CDR3 coding sequence is TGTGCCAGCAGTTTAGAATTTAACTATGGCTACACCTTC.

The gene calls are TRBV6-2 or TRBV6-3 and TRBJ2-2; 9 nucleotides agree with TRBD2. Per the germline V gene, CDR1 is MNHEY and CDR2 is SVGEGT. The ends lost 4 bases at V and 7 bases at J; junction bases unmatched: 4. The CDR3 totals 14 residues. Written as DNA, the CDR3 is TGTGCCAGCAGTTCGCGGGGGGGCGACGGGGAGCTGTTTTTT. It is translated as CASSSRGGDGELFF.

J is TRBJ1-2 and V is TRBV30; D is unclear. This CDR3 is 12 amino acids long. V dropped 5 bases and J dropped 0 bases, with 7 bases sitting between them. The germline V gene has CDR1 GTSNPN and CDR2 SVGIG (reference sequence). The CDR3 sequence is CAWAPANYGYTF. CDR3 coding DNA: TGTGCCTGGGCTCCGGCTAACTATGGCTACACCTTC.

This clone has a handful of counts. J is TRBJ1-1 and V is TRBV2, with a possible D match to TRBD1 (5 bases). The length of the CDR3 is 13 residues. Germline lookup yields CDR1 SNHLY and CDR2 FYNNEI. Trimming stripped 3 bases from V and 4 bases from J, with 9 bases between. DNA for the CDR3: TGTGCCAGCAGTGAGGGGGGAGGCACTGAAGCTTTCTTT. Translated: CASSEGGGTEAFF.

Concerning this clone: Other DNA sequences in this specimen translate into the identical CDR3. J is TRBJ1-5 and V is TRBV30; D remains unclear. V gave up 3 bases and J gave up 5 bases, with 11 bases separating them. Germline V gives CDR1 GTSNPN, CDR2 SVGIG (reference sequence). The CDR3 loop spans 13 amino acids. The CDR3 reads CAWSLAGDQPQHF. The CDR3 DNA follows: TGTGCCTGGAGCCTAGCCGGAGATCAGCCCCAGCATTTT. The full variable domain, its missing parts supplied by reference TRBV30 and TRBJ1-5, is SQTIHQWPATLVQPVGSPLSLECTVEGTSNPNLYWYRQAAGRGLQLLFYSVGIGQISSEVPQNLSASRPQDRQFILSSKKLLLSDSGFYLCAWSLAGDQPQHFGDGTRLSIL.

This clone was recorded only once. The chain has TRBV2 and TRBJ2-3, with 11 bases identical to TRBD2. The V gene's germline CDR1 is SNHLY and CDR2 FYNNEI. This CDR3 is 15 amino acids long. V lost 3 bases, J lost 2 bases, and 1 base stayed unmatched. CDR3 in amino acids: CASSEGLAATDTQYF. In nucleotides, the CDR3 is TGTGCCAGCAGTGAGGGACTAGCGGCCACAGATACGCAGTATTTT.

This chain connects TRBV6-2 or TRBV6-3 to TRBJ1-6; D not certain. CDR1 and CDR2 (germline): MNHEY, SVGEGT. V lost 0 bases, J lost 3 bases, and 9 bases lay in between. The CDR3 is 16 amino acids. CDR3 in DNA: TGTGCCAGCAGTTACTCAGTTCCCGGCTATAATTCACCCCTCCACTTT. This gives the protein CASSYSVPGYNSPLHF.

The chain recombines TRBV18 with TRBJ2-7; maybe TRBD1 (6 bases). Trimming left V 3 bases short and J 0 bases short, with 12 bases between. Germline V gene data show CDR1 as KGHSH and CDR2 as LQKENI. The CDR3 contains 15 residues. The CDR3 DNA sequence: TGTGCCAGCTCACCTCCCGGCAGGGGCTCCTACGAGCAGTACTTC. This encodes CASSPPGRGSYEQYF.

The chain couples TRBV6-5 to TRBJ1-4; no clear D gene. The CDR3 totals 15 residues. Germline V lookup: CDR1 MNHEY, CDR2 SVGAGI. Trimming shortened V by 5 bases and J by 0 bases, and 10 bases separated the two germline ends. This chain's CDR3 is CASSLTDATNEKLFF. The CDR3 bases are TGTGCCAGCAGTCTCACCGATGCAACTAATGAAAAACTGTTTTTT.

V gene TRBV5-4 combines with J gene TRBJ1-1; possible D gene TRBD1, 6 bases. Trimming stripped 5 bases from V and 1 base from J, with 18 bases between. The CDR3 consists of 16 residues. The V gene's germline CDR1 is SGHNT and CDR2 YYREEE (reference sequence). The CDR3 protein is CASSYGQLTSNTEAFF. The CDR3, as DNA: TGTGCCAGCAGTTACGGACAGCTGACCTCGAACACTGAAGCTTTCTTT.

The V and J genes are TRBV10-3 and TRBJ2-3, with D maybe TRBD2 (5 bases). V gave up 7 bases and J gave up 6 bases, with 14 bases separating them. In germline, CDR1 is ENHRY, CDR2 SYGVKD. CDR3 length: 13 amino acids. The CDR3 DNA sequence: TGTGCCATCATATCTAACAGAGGGGATACGCAGTATTTT. It yields the protein CAIISNRGDTQYF.

This chain links TRBV18 with TRBJ1-1; unclear D gene. The ends were cut back, 1 base at V and 5 bases at J, with 8 bases in the middle. CDR3 length: 13 amino acids. The germline V gene encodes CDR1 KGHSH and CDR2 LQKENI. The CDR3 sequence: CASSPLRGTEAFF. DNA for the CDR3: TGTGCCAGCTCACCACTCCGAGGGACTGAAGCTTTCTTT.

The chain joins TRBV7-6 to TRBJ1-2; no reliable D call. The germline V and J ends were trimmed by 5 bases and 2 bases, with 12 bases remaining between them. This CDR3 is 14 amino acids long. Germline CDR1 and CDR2: SGHVS and FNYEAQ. The CDR3 sequence: CASSPGTINYGYTF. Here the CDR3 DNA reads TGTGCCAGCAGCCCGGGCACTATAAACTATGGCTACACCTTC.

The chain combines TRBV29-1 with TRBJ1-1; 7 positions agree with TRBD1. This CDR3 is 16 amino acids long. CDR1 is SQVTM, CDR2 ANQGSEA, per germline. V gave up 6 bases and J gave up 4 bases; unmatched junction bases: 17. The CDR3 bases are TGCAGCGTGCTCGAAGGGGGCGGAGGATTATTCACTGAAGCTTTCTTT. It is translated as CSVLEGGGGLFTEAFF.

J is TRBJ1-1 and V is TRBV4-2; the match to TRBD1 covers 8 bases. The CDR3 runs 14 residues. CDR1 and CDR2 (germline): LGHNA, YNFKEQ. V shed 1 base, J shed 5 bases, and the junction held 3 bases outside the gene matches. CDR3 DNA sequence: TGTGCCAGCAGCCAAGTCACAGGGGGGACTGAAGCTTTCTTT. This codes for CASSQVTGGTEAFF.

The J gene is TRBJ2-2, the V gene TRBV2; maybe TRBD1 (5 bases). CDR1 and CDR2 from the germline V gene are SNHLY and FYNNEI. Trimming pared 7 bases from V and 4 bases from J, leaving 13 bases between. The CDR3 contains 14 residues. CDR3 DNA: TGTGCCAGCAAGAAAGGGGCCCCCACCGGGGAGCTGTTTTTT. As protein: CASKKGAPTGELFF.

The chain links TRBV6-5 to TRBJ1-5; no reliable D call. The germline gives CDR1 MNHEY, CDR2 SVGAGI. The CDR3 sequence is 14 residues long. Trimming cost V 2 bases and J 4 bases, with 9 bases left between them. In DNA, the CDR3 is TGTGCCAGCAGTTACCCCCAGATTAATCAGCCCCAGCATTTT. Translated, it gives CASSYPQINQPQHF.

This rearrangement joins TRBV21-1 to TRBJ2-1; the table's D call, TRBD1, was not checked against the DNA. TRBV21-1 is annotated as a pseudogene. There are 16 residues in the CDR3. The CDR3 protein is CASSKDEVGHNNEQFF. The CDR3 DNA reads as TGTGCCAGCAGCAAAGATGAGGTGGGACACAACAATGAGCAGTTCTTC.

The CDR3, as DNA: TGTGCCAGCAGCTTAGAGGCGGGGGGGGTTTACAATGAGCAGTTCTTC. Translated, it gives CASSLEAGGVYNEQFF. The chain is built from TRBV7-2 and TRBJ2-1, with 9 positions matching TRBD2. In germline, CDR1 is SGHTA, CDR2 FQGNSA. The CDR3 runs 16 residues. Trimming took 1 base from V and 4 from J; bases not matched to a gene: 5. Full variable domain (outside the CDR3, taken from reference TRBV7-2 and TRBJ2-1): GAGVSQSPSNKVTEKGKDVELRCDPISGHTALYWYRQSLGQGLEFLIYFQGNSAPDKSGLPSDRFSAERTGGSVSTLTIQRTQQEDSAVYLCASSLEAGGVYNEQFFGPGTRLTVL.

This sequence joins TRBV19 and TRBJ2-3; 10 bases map to TRBD1. Germline values: CDR1 LNHDA, CDR2 SQIVND (reference sequence). This CDR3 comprises 15 residues. The trim removed 5 bases at V and 1 base at J, leaving 3 bases unmatched. Here the CDR3 reads CASSGTGARTDTQYF. In DNA, the CDR3 is TGTGCCAGTAGTGGGACAGGGGCGCGCACAGATACGCAGTATTTT. Full variable domain (outside the CDR3, taken from reference TRBV19 and TRBJ2-3): DGGITQSPKYLFRKEGQNVTLSCEQNLNHDAMYWYRQDPGQGLRLIYYSQIVNDFQKGDIAEGYSVSREKKESFPLTVTSAQKNPTAFYLCASSGTGARTDTQYFGPGTRLTVL.

The chain employs TRBV5-1 and TRBJ2-5; D gene ambiguous. The germline V gene has CDR1 SGHRS and CDR2 YFSETQ. The CDR3 spans 15 residues. Between the trimmed V and J ends, which lost 0 bases and 2 bases, there was a span of 11 bases. The CDR3: CASSLALRTQETQYF. The CDR3 DNA reads TGCGCCAGCAGCTTGGCGTTACGGACGCAAGAGACCCAGTACTTC.